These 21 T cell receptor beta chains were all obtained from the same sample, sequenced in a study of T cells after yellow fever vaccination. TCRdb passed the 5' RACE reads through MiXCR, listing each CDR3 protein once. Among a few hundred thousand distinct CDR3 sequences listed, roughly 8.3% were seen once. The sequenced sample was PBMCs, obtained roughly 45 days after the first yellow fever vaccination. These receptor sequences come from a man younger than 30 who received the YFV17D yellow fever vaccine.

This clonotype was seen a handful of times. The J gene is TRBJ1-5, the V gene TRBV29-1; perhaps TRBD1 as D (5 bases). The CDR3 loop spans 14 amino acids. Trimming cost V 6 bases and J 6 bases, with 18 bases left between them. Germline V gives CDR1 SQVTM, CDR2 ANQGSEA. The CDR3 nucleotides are TGCAGCGTAGCAGACGGACTTGGGGGTCAGCCCCAGCATTTT. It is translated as CSVADGLGGQPQHF.

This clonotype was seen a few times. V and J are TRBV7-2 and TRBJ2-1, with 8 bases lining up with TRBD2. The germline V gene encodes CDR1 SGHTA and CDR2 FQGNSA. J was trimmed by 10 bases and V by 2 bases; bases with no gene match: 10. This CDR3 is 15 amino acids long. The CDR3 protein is CASSLSLAGGGEQFF. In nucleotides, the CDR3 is TGTGCCAGCAGCTTATCCTTGGCGGGGGGCGGAGAGCAGTTCTTC.

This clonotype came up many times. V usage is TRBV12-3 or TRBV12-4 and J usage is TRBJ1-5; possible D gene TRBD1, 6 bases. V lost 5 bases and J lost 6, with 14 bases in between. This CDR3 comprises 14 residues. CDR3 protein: CASSRPGASQPQHF. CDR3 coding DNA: TGTGCCAGCAGTAGGCCGGGGGCAAGTCAGCCCCAGCATTTT.

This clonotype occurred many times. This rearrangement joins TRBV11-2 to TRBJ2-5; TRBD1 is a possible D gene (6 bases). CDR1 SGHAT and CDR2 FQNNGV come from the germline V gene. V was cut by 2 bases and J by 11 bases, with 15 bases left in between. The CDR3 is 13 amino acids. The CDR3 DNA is TGTGCCAGCAGCTTAACCCGGGACAAGCCTCAGTACTTC. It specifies CASSLTRDKPQYF. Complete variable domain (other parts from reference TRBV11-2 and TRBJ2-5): EAGVAQSPRYKIIEKRQSVAFWCNPISGHATLYWYQQILGQGPKLLIQFQNNGVVDDSQLPKDRFSAERLKGVDSTLKIQPAKLEDSAVYLCASSLTRDKPQYFGPGTRLLVL.

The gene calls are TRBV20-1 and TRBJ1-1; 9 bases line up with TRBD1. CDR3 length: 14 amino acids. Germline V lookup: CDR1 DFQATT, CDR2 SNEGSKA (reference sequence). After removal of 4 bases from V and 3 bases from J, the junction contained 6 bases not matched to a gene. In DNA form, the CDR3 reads TGCAGTGCTACTACAGGGGGCCCTGACACTGAAGCTTTCTTT. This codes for CSATTGGPDTEAFF.

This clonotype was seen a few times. The CDR3 sequence is CASSLEGLGYEQYF. The CDR3 coding sequence is TGCGCCAGCAGCTTGGAGGGTTTGGGCTACGAGCAGTACTTC. The rearrangement joins TRBV5-1 to TRBJ2-7; no clear D gene. The length of the CDR3 is 14 residues. Germline V gives CDR1 SGHRS, CDR2 YFSETQ. V lost 0 bases to trimming and J lost 3 bases, with 10 bases between them.

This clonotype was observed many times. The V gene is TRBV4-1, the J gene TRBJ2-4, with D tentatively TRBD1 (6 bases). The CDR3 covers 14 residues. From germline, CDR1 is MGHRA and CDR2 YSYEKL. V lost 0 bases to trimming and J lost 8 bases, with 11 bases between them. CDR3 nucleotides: TGCGCCAGCAGCCAAGACGGACAGAGGGACATTCAGTACTTC. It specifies CASSQDGQRDIQYF.

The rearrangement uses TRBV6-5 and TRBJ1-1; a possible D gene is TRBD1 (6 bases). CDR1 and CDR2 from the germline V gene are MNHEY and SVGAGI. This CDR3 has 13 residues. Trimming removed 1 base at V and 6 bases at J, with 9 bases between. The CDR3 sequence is CASSYLGGAEAFF. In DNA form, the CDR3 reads TGTGCCAGCAGTTACTTGGGGGGCGCTGAAGCTTTCTTT.

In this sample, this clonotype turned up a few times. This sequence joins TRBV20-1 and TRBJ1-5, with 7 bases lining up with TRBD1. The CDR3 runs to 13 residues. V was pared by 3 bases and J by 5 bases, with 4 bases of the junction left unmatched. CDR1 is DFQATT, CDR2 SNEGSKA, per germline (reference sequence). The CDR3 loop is CSASDREDQPQHF. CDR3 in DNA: TGCAGTGCTAGCGACAGGGAGGATCAGCCCCAGCATTTT.

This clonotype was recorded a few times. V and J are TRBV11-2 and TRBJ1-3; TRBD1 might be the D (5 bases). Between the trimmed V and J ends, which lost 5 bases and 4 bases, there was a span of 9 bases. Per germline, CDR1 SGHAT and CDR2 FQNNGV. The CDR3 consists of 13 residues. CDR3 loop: CASSPQAGNTIYF. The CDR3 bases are TGTGCCAGCAGCCCACAGGCGGGAAACACCATATATTTT.

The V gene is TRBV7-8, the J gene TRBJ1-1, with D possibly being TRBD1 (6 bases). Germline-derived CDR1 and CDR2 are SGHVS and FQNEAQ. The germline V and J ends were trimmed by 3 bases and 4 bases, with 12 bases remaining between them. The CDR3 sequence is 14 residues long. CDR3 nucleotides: TGTGCCAGCAGCTTTCGGGGGGCCGGCACTGAAGCTTTCTTT. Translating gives CASSFRGAGTEAFF.

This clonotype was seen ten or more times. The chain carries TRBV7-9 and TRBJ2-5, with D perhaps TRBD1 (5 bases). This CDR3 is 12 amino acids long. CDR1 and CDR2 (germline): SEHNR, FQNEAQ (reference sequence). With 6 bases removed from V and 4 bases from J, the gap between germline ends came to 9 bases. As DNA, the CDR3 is TGTGCCAGCAGATCAGGGCGAGAGACCCAGTACTTC. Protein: CASRSGRETQYF.

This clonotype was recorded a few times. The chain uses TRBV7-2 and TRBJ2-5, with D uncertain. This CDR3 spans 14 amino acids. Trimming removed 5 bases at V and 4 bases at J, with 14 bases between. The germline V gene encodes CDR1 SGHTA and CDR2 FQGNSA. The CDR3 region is CASSPSGVGETQYF. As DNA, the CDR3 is TGTGCCAGCAGCCCCTCCGGAGTGGGAGAGACCCAGTACTTC.

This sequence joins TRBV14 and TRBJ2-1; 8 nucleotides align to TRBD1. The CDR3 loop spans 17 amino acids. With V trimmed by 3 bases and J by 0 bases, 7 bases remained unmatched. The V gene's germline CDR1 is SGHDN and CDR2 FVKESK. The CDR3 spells CASSHWTGLSSYNEQFF. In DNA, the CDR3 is TGTGCCAGCAGCCATTGGACAGGGCTTAGCTCCTACAATGAGCAGTTCTTC.

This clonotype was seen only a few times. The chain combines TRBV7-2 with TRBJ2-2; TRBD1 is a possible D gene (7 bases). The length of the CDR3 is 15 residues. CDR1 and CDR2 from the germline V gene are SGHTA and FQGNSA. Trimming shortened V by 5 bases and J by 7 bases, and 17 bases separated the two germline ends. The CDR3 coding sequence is TGTGCCAGCAGCCCCGACAGGGAGGTCGACGGGGAGCTGTTTTTT. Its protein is CASSPDREVDGELFF.

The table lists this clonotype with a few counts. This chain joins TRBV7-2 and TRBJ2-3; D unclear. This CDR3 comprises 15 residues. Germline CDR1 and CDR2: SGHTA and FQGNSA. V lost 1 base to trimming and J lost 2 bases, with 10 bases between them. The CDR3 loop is CASSLVSWATDTQYF. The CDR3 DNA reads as TGTGCCAGCAGCTTAGTAAGCTGGGCCACAGATACGCAGTATTTT.

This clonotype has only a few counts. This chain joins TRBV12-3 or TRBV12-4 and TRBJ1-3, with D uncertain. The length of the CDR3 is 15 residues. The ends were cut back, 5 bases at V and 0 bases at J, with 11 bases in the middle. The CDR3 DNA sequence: TGTGCCAGCAGTCCACAATCGAGCTCTGGAAACACCATATATTTT. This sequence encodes CASSPQSSSGNTIYF.

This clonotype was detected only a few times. In DNA form, the CDR3 reads TGCGCCAGCAGCCAGGACGCGTTTGGGGACCAGCCCCAGCATTTT. As protein: CASSQDAFGDQPQHF. The chain joins TRBV4-3 to TRBJ1-5; D is possibly TRBD1 (5 bases). The CDR3 covers 15 residues. CDR1 is LGHNA, CDR2 YSLEER, per germline. V lost 3 bases and J 7 bases, leaving 16 bases between the germline ends.

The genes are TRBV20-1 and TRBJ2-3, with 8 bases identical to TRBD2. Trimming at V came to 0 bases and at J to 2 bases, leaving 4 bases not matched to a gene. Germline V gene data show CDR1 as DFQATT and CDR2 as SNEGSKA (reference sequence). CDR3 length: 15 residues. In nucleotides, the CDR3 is TGCAGTGCTAGAGATGCGGGGGGACACACAGATACGCAGTATTTT. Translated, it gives CSARDAGGHTDTQYF.

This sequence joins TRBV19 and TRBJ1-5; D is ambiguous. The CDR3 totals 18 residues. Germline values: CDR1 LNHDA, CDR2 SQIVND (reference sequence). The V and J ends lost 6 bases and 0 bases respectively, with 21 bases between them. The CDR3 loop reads CASRPHGRAPNSNQPQHF. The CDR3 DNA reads TGTGCCAGTAGGCCACATGGGAGGGCTCCCAATAGCAATCAGCCCCAGCATTTT.

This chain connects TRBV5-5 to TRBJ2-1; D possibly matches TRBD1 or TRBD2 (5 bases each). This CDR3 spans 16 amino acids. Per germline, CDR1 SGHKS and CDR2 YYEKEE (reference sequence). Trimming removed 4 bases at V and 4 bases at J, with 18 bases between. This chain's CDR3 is CASSPEGRVEYNEQFF. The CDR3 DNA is TGTGCCAGCAGCCCCGAGGGCAGGGTCGAGTACAATGAGCAGTTCTTC. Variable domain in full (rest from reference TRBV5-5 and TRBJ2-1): DAGVTQSPTHLIKTRGQQVTLRCSPISGHKSVSWYQQVLGQGPQFIFQYYEKEERGRGNFPDRFSARQFPNYSSELNVNALLLGDSALYLCASSPEGRVEYNEQFFGPGTRLTVL.